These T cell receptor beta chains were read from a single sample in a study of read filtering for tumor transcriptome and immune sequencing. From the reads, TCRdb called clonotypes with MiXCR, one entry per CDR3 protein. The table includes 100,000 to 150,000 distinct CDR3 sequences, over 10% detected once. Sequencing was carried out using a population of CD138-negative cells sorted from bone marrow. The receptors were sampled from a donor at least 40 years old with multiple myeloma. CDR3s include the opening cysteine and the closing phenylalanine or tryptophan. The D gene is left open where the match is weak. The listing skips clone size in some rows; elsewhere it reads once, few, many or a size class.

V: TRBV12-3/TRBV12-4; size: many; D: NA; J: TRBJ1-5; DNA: TGTGCCAGCAGCTACTCAGACAGGACCAATCAGCCCCAGCATTTT; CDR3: CASSYSDRTNQPQHF
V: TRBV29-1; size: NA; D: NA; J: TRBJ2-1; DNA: TGCAGCGTTGAGAGGGGTAATGCCTCCAATGGGCAGTTCTTC; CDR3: CSVERGNASNGQFF
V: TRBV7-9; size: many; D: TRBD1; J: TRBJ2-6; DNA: TGTGCCAGCAGCTTACTACAGGGGACCTTATGGGCCAACGTCCTGACTTTC; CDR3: CASSLLQGTLWANVLTF
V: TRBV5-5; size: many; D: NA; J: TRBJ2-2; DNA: TGTGCCAGCAGCGGAAGCGGAATCACCGGGGAGCTGTTTTTT; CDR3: CASSGSGITGELFF
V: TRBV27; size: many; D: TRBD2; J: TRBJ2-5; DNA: TGTGCCAGCAGTCCCCAGCGGGGGGGGCAAGAGACCCAGTACTTC; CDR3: CASSPQRGGQETQYF
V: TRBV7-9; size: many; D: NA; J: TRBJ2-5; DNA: TGTGCCAGCAGCTTAGCGCAAGGCTTCCAAGAGACCCAGTACTTC; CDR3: CASSLAQGFQETQYF
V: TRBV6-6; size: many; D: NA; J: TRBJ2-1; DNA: TGTGCCAGCAGTTACGGGGCGGTCTCCTACAATGAGCAGTTCTTC; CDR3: CASSYGAVSYNEQFF
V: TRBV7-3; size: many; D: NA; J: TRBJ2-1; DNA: TGTGCCAGCAGCCCAGAAGGGAGCCGATACAATGAGCAGTTCTTC; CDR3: CASSPEGSRYNEQFF
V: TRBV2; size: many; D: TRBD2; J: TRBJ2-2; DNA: TGTGCCAGCAGTGCGTCGAGCGGGAGAGCCGGGGAGCTGTTTTTT; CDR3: CASSASSGRAGELFF
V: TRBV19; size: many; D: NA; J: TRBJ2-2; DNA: TGTGCCAGTAGCCCTGGGGCGGGGGCCCTTACCGGGGAGCTGTTTTTT; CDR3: CASSPGAGALTGELFF
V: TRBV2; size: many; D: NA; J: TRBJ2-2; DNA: TGTGCCAGCAGTAATTCACCTCTGACCGGGGAGCTGTTTTTT; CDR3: CASSNSPLTGELFF
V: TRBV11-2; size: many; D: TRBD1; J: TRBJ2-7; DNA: TGTGCCAGCAGCTTAGCAGGGACAGGGTACGAGCAGTACTTC; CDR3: CASSLAGTGYEQYF
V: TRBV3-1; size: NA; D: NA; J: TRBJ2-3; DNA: TGTGTCAGCAGCCAGGATAGCACAGATACGCAGTATTTT; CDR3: CVSSQDSTDTQYF
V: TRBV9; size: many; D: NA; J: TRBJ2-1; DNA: TGTGCCAGCAGCAAATTTGCGGCGACCTACAATGAGCAGTTCTTC; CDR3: CASSKFAATYNEQFF
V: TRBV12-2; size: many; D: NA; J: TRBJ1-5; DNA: TGTGCAAGTCGCTTAGACCAGACGGTTGGCAATCAGCCCCAGCATTTT; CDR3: CASRLDQTVGNQPQHF
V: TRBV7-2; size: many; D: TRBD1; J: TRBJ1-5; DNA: TGTGCCAGCAGCCCCACCTACGGGACAGGGTCCCCTCAGCCCCAGCATTTT; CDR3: CASSPTYGTGSPQPQHF
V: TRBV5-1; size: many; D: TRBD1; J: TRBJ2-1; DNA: TGCGCCAGCAGCTTGGGACAGGGAACCCCTCATGAGCAGTTCTTC; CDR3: CASSLGQGTPHEQFF
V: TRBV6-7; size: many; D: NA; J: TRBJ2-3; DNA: TGTGCCAGCAGTCTCCTCTCCCCCGGCGCGGATACGCAGTATTTT; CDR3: CASSLLSPGADTQYF
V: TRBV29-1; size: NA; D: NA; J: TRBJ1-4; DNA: TGCAGCGTTGCAGGGTTTGACGCGGCTAATGAAAAACTGTTTTTT; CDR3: CSVAGFDAANEKLFF
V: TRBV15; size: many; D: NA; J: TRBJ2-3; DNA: TGTGCCACCAGCGGGGCAATCTGGGTAGGCACAGATACGCAGTATTTT; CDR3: CATSGAIWVGTDTQYF
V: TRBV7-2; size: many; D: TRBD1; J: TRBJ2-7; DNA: TGTGCCAGCAGCCGCTACCGGGACAGCCTTACGGAGCAGTACTTC; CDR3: CASSRYRDSLTEQYF
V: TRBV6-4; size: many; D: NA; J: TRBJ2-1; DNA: TGTGCCAGCAGTCCCAGGGAAAACAATGAGCAGTTCTTC; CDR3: CASSPRENNEQFF
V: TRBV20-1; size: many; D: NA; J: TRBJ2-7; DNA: TGCAGTGCTGCAATCTTGGCCAGGGGCTACGAGCAGTACTTC; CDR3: CSAAILARGYEQYF
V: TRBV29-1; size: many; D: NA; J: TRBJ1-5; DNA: TGCAGCGTTTTGGGGGTGGGCAATCAGCCCCAGCATTTT; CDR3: CSVLGVGNQPQHF
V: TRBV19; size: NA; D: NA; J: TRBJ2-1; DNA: TGTGCCAGTAGCAGGGAGCTATTCGATGGGCAGTTCTTC; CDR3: CASSRELFDGQFF
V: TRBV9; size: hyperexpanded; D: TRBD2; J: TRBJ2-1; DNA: TGTGCCAGCAGCGTGGGCGGGAGGGGACCCTACAATGAGCAGTTCTTC; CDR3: CASSVGGRGPYNEQFF
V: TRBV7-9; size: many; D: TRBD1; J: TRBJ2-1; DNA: TGTGCCAGCAGACCCCAGGGGGCCGGTGGCAATGAGCAGTTCTTC; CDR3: CASRPQGAGGNEQFF
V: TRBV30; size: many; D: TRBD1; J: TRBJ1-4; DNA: TGTGCCTGGAGTACCGGGACAGGGGAAACTAATGAAAAACTGTTTTTT; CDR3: CAWSTGTGETNEKLFF
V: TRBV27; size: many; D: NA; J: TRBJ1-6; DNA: TGTGCCAGCCTTCCTCTGGGGTGGGGTTCGAATTCACCCCTCCACTTT; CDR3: CASLPLGWGSNSPLHF
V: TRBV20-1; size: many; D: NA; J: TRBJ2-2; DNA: TGCAGTGCTAGAGACCAAGGTCGGACAGCGAACACCGGGGAGCTGTTTTTT; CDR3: CSARDQGRTANTGELFF
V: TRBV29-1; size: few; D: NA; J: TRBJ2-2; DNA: TGCAGCGTTGGGCCCCCCCTTGGGGGTTCCGGGGAGCTGTTTTTT; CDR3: CSVGPPLGGSGELFF
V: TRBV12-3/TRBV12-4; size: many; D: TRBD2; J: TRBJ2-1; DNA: TGTGCCAGCAGTTTGCGCGGGAGTAGGTACAATGAGCAGTTCTTC; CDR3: CASSLRGSRYNEQFF
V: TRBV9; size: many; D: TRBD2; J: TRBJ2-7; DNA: TGTGCCAGCAGCGTGGGAGCGGGGACTAGCGTAACCTACGAGCAGTACTTC; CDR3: CASSVGAGTSVTYEQYF
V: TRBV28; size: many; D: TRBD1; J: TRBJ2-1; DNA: TGTGCCAGCACTACCCCACAGGGGGCGTACAATGAGCAGTTCTTC; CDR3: CASTTPQGAYNEQFF
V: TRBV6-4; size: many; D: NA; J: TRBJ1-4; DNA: TGTGCCAGCAGTGCCGAAAGCGGTGAAAAACTGTTTTTT; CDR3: CASSAESGEKLFF
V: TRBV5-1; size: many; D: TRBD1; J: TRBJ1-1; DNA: TGCGCCAGCAGCTTTACCGGGACAGGGCTTAACACTGAAGCTTTCTTT; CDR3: CASSFTGTGLNTEAFF
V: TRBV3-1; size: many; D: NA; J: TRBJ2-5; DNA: TGTGCCAGCAGCCTGCTGTCCGACATCCAAGAGACCCAGTACTTC; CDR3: CASSLLSDIQETQYF
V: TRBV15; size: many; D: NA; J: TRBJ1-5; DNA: TGTGCCACCAGCAGGGACCGGGACGGAGTCAATCAGCCCCAGCATTTT; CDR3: CATSRDRDGVNQPQHF
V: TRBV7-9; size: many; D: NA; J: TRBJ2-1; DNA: TGTGCCAGCAGCTTAGTTCAGGGTTCTTGGAATGAGCAGTTCTTC; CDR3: CASSLVQGSWNEQFF
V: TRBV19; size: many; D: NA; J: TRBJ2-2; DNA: TGTGCCAGTAGTAGACAGCTGAACACCGGGGAGCTGTTTTTT; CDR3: CASSRQLNTGELFF
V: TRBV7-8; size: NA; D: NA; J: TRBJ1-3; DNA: TGTGCCAGCAGCCCGATAACAGGGATCCGCTCTGGAAACACCATGTATTTT; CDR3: CASSPITGIRSGNTMYF
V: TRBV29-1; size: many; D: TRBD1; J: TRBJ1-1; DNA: TGCAGCGTTGAAGTGGGAGGGGGCGGCACTGAAGCTTTCTTT; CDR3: CSVEVGGGGTEAFF
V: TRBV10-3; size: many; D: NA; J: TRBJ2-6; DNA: TGTGCCATCAGTGAGTCGGGGCTTGGGGCCAACGTCCTGACTTTC; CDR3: CAISESGLGANVLTF
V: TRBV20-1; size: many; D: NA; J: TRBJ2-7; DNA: TGCAGTGTCAATAGGGGGAGAGGGCTCGAGCAGTACTTC; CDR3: CSVNRGRGLEQYF
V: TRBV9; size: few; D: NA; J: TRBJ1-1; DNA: TGTGCCAGCAGCGTAGTACAGGGAGTGGCTGAAGCTTTCTTT; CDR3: CASSVVQGVAEAFF
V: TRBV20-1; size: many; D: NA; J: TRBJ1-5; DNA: TGCAGTGCATCGGGGGTCAATCAGCCCCAGCATTTT; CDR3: CSASGVNQPQHF
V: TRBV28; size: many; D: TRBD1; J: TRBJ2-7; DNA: TGTGCCAGCAGTTTGGCCCGGACAGGGGTATACGAGCAGTACTTC; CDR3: CASSLARTGVYEQYF
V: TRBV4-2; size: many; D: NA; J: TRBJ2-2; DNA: TGTGCCAGCAGCCAAGATCACCGGCAGGGCAAGAACACCGGGGAGCTGTTTTTT; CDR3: CASSQDHRQGKNTGELFF
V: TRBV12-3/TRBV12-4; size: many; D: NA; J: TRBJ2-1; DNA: TGTGCCAGCTCCCAATCTTTAGGGGGCTCCTACAATGAGCAGTTCTTC; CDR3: CASSQSLGGSYNEQFF